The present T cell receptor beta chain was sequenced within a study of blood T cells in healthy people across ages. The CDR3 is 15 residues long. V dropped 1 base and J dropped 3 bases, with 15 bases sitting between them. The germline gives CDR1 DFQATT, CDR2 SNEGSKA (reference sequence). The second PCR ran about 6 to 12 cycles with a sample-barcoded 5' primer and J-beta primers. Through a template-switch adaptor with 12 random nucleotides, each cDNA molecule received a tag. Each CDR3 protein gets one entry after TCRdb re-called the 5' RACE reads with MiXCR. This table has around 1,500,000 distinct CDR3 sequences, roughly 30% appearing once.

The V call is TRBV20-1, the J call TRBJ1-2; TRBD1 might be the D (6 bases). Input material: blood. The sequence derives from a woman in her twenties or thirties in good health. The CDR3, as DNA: TGCAGTGCTAGAGTGACAGGAGGCTCCTACTATGGCTACACCTTC. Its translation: CSARVTGGSYYGYTF.